Listed below are T cell receptor beta chains from one sample, sequenced in a study of blood T cell repertoires in COVID-19. This table comes from immunoSEQ multiplex PCR, and its TCRdb copy is limited to in-frame clones, with some not included. The sample lists 150,000 to 180,000 clones, around 83% occurring once. Material for sequencing was peripheral blood. The receptors originated from a woman aged 55-69 years with acute or convalescent COVID-19. CDR3s include the opening cysteine and the closing phenylalanine or tryptophan. A D gene is named only where the DNA matches it firmly. Clone size, where shown, is once, few, many, or a class for clones that have expanded.

size: NA; D: NA; V: TRBV5-5; J: TRBJ1-2; CDR3: CASSLAIGVANYGYTF; DNA: TGTGCCAGCAGCTTGGCTATCGGGGTAGCTAACTATGGCTACACCTTC
size: NA; D: TRBD1; V: TRBV19; J: TRBJ2-1; CDR3: CASSSGTVPGNEQFF; DNA: TGTGCCAGTAGTAGTGGGACAGTGCCGGGCAATGAGCAGTTCTTC
size: NA; D: NA; V: TRBV19; J: TRBJ1-4; CDR3: CASSPGPRGNEKLFF; DNA: TGTGCCAGTAGTCCAGGCCCTAGGGGAAATGAAAAACTGTTTTTT
size: NA; D: NA; V: TRBV4-1; J: TRBJ2-7; CDR3: CASSQGTVSYEQYF; DNA: TGCGCCAGCAGCCAAGGGACAGTGTCCTACGAGCAGTACTTC
size: NA; D: NA; V: TRBV2; J: TRBJ2-1; CDR3: CASSVRASYNEQFF; DNA: TGTGCCAGCAGTGTTAGAGCCTCCTACAATGAGCAGTTCTTC
size: few; D: NA; V: TRBV18; J: TRBJ1-2; CDR3: CASSPNAQPQDGYTF; DNA: TGTGCCAGCTCACCCAACGCCCAGCCCCAGGATGGCTACACCTTC
size: NA; D: NA; V: TRBV18; J: TRBJ1-2; CDR3: CASSPQEGYTF; DNA: TGTGCCAGCTCACCGCAGGAAGGCTACACCTTC
size: once; D: NA; V: TRBV14; J: TRBJ1-2; CDR3: CASSQATDLYGYTF; DNA: TGTGCCAGCAGCCAAGCTACAGACCTATATGGCTACACCTTC
size: NA; D: NA; V: TRBV19; J: TRBJ2-6; CDR3: CASSVGGGTGANVLTF; DNA: TGTGCCAGTAGCGTAGGGGGGGGGACTGGGGCCAACGTCCTGACTTTC
size: NA; D: TRBD1; V: TRBV9; J: TRBJ2-3; CDR3: CASSVVGTGATDTQYF; DNA: TGTGCCAGCAGCGTAGTTGGGACAGGGGCAACAGATACGCAGTATTTT
size: NA; D: TRBD2; V: TRBV6-6; J: TRBJ2-2; CDR3: CASSHLPTSGLPGELFF; DNA: TGTGCCAGCAGTCATTTACCGACTAGCGGGTTGCCCGGGGAGCTGTTTTTT
size: NA; D: NA; V: TRBV6-2/TRBV6-3; J: TRBJ2-3; CDR3: CASSYSPRYTQYF; DNA: TGTGCCAGCAGTTACTCGCCGCGTTATACGCAGTATTTT
size: NA; D: NA; V: TRBV2; J: TRBJ1-1; CDR3: CASSENGGTEAFF; DNA: TGTGCCAGCAGTGAGAACGGGGGCACTGAAGCTTTCTTT
size: NA; D: NA; V: TRBV2; J: TRBJ1-3; CDR3: CASSLNDLREAGNTIYF; DNA: TGTGCCAGCAGTCTAAACGACCTTAGGGAGGCTGGAAACACCATATATTTT
size: NA; D: TRBD1; V: TRBV10-2; J: TRBJ1-2; CDR3: CASSGQGDYGYTF; DNA: TGCGCCAGCAGCGGACAGGGGGACTATGGCTACACCTTC
size: NA; D: NA; V: TRBV20-1; J: TRBJ1-6; CDR3: CSASSSEGDNSPLHF; DNA: TGCAGTGCTAGTTCATCTGAGGGGGATAATTCACCCCTCCACTTT
size: NA; D: TRBD1; V: TRBV5-4; J: TRBJ2-1; CDR3: CASSPDRGYNEQFF; DNA: TGTGCCAGCAGCCCGGACAGGGGCTACAATGAGCAGTTCTTC
size: NA; D: NA; V: TRBV2; J: TRBJ1-1; CDR3: CASRIEGLNTEAFF; DNA: TGTGCCAGCAGGATCGAGGGATTGAACACTGAAGCTTTCTTT
size: NA; D: NA; V: TRBV7-9; J: TRBJ1-5; CDR3: CASSLAGGPGNQPQHF; DNA: TGTGCCAGCAGCTTAGCGGGGGGACCCGGCAATCAGCCCCAGCATTTT
size: once; D: TRBD1; V: TRBV11-2; J: TRBJ1-4; CDR3: CASSLGTGTNEKLFF; DNA: TGTGCCAGCAGCTTAGGGACAGGGACTAATGAAAAACTGTTTTTT
size: NA; D: NA; V: TRBV29-1; J: TRBJ1-1; CDR3: CSLSVSGNTEAFF; DNA: TGCAGTCTTTCGGTGAGTGGGAACACTGAAGCTTTCTTT
size: NA; D: TRBD1; V: TRBV25-1; J: TRBJ2-7; CDR3: CASLGQGALKQYF; DNA: TGTGCCAGCCTCGGACAGGGGGCCCTGAAGCAGTACTTC
size: once; D: NA; V: TRBV5-1; J: TRBJ1-1; CDR3: CASSLDGQLRTSEAFF; DNA: TGTGCCAGCAGCTTGGATGGACAGCTCCGGACGAGTGAAGCTTTCTTT
size: NA; D: NA; V: TRBV12-2; J: TRBJ1-4; CDR3: CASRTTGGSNEKLFF; DNA: TGTGCAAGTCGCACAACAGGGGGATCTAATGAAAAACTGTTTTTT
size: NA; D: NA; V: TRBV19; J: TRBJ2-5; CDR3: CASSTLQGGGTQYF; DNA: TGTGCCAGTAGTACGCTACAAGGGGGTGGGACCCAGTACTTC
size: NA; D: TRBD1; V: TRBV6-6; J: TRBJ1-3; CDR3: CASSSQGAAGNTIYF; DNA: TGTGCCAGCAGTTCCCAGGGGGCAGCCGGAAACACCATATATTTT
size: NA; D: NA; V: TRBV19; J: TRBJ1-6; CDR3: CASSISQGGSPLHF; DNA: TGTGCCAGTAGTATTTCACAGGGTGGATCACCCCTCCACTTT
size: once; D: NA; V: TRBV6-6; J: TRBJ2-2; CDR3: CASSPTAIPPNTGELFF; DNA: TGTGCCAGCAGTCCGACAGCGATCCCCCCGAACACCGGGGAGCTGTTTTTT
size: NA; D: TRBD2; V: TRBV7-9; J: TRBJ2-1; CDR3: CASSSTSGGTNEQFF; DNA: TGTGCCAGCAGCTCGACTAGCGGGGGCACTAATGAGCAGTTCTTC
size: NA; D: NA; V: TRBV9; J: TRBJ2-2; CDR3: CASSVGGANTGELFF; DNA: TGTGCCAGCAGCGTCGGAGGCGCGAACACCGGGGAGCTGTTTTTT
size: NA; D: NA; V: TRBV5-6; J: TRBJ1-5; CDR3: CASSPAGGIYQPQHF; DNA: TGTGCCAGCAGCCCCGCCGGGGGGATTTATCAGCCCCAGCATTTT
size: NA; D: NA; V: TRBV10-2; J: TRBJ1-1; CDR3: CASSEPQGRNTEAFF; DNA: TGCGCCAGCAGTGAGCCCCAGGGCAGGAACACTGAAGCTTTCTTT
size: NA; D: NA; V: TRBV9; J: TRBJ1-2; CDR3: CASSITGTAGGYTF; DNA: TGTGCCAGCAGCATCACAGGAACGGCAGGGGGCTACACCTTC
size: once; D: TRBD2; V: TRBV11-2; J: TRBJ2-1; CDR3: CASSGGLAAYNEQFF; DNA: TGTGCCAGCAGCGGCGGACTAGCGGCCTACAATGAGCAGTTCTTC
size: NA; D: NA; V: TRBV4-1; J: TRBJ1-1; CDR3: CASSQGSRRGPNTEAFF; DNA: TGCGCCAGCAGCCAGGGTTCCCGCAGGGGACCAAACACTGAAGCTTTCTTT
size: NA; D: NA; V: TRBV6-6; J: TRBJ1-2; CDR3: CASRNRDGYTF; DNA: TGTGCCAGCAGAAACAGAGATGGCTACACCTTC
size: NA; D: NA; V: TRBV5-4; J: TRBJ1-2; CDR3: CASTRTANYGYTF; DNA: TGTGCCAGCACCCGGACAGCTAACTATGGCTACACCTTC
size: few; D: TRBD1; V: TRBV18; J: TRBJ2-5; CDR3: CASSPRQGQETQYF; DNA: TGTGCCAGCTCACCTAGACAGGGACAAGAGACCCAGTACTTC
size: NA; D: TRBD2; V: TRBV2; J: TRBJ2-7; CDR3: CASGGEAGGPYEQYF; DNA: TGTGCCAGCGGAGGGGAAGCGGGGGGACCCTACGAGCAGTACTTC
size: NA; D: NA; V: TRBV12-3/TRBV12-4; J: TRBJ1-5; CDR3: CASSLQGKQPQHF; DNA: TGTGCCAGCAGTTTGCAGGGGAAACAGCCCCAGCATTTT
size: few; D: TRBD1; V: TRBV5-1; J: TRBJ1-5; CDR3: CASSLAGGDDQPQHF; DNA: TGCGCCAGCAGCTTGGCAGGGGGCGACGATCAGCCCCAGCATTTT
size: NA; D: NA; V: TRBV6-6; J: TRBJ2-4; CDR3: CASSFPGGGVDIQYF; DNA: TGTGCCAGCAGTTTCCCCGGAGGAGGGGTTGACATTCAGTACTTC
size: NA; D: NA; V: TRBV30; J: TRBJ1-6; CDR3: CAWSPSTADSPLHF; DNA: TGTGCCTGGAGTCCGTCGACAGCAGATTCACCCCTCCACTTT
size: NA; D: NA; V: TRBV19; J: TRBJ1-2; CDR3: CASSDGLPYGYTF; DNA: TGTGCCAGTAGTGACGGACTCCCCTATGGCTACACCTTC
size: NA; D: NA; V: TRBV30; J: TRBJ2-2; CDR3: CAWNRADTGELFF; DNA: TGTGCCTGGAACAGGGCCGACACCGGGGAGCTGTTTTTT
size: NA; D: NA; V: TRBV6-2/TRBV6-3; J: TRBJ2-7; CDR3: CASTPRSLLSYEQYF; DNA: TGTGCCAGCACCCCGCGTAGCCTCCTCTCCTACGAGCAGTACTTC
size: NA; D: NA; V: TRBV9; J: TRBJ2-5; CDR3: CASSGGGTLAETQYF; DNA: TGTGCCAGCAGCGGGGGCGGGACGCTGGCGGAGACCCAGTACTTC
size: NA; D: NA; V: TRBV10-2; J: TRBJ1-5; CDR3: CASSPGNNQPQHF; DNA: TGCGCCAGCAGCCCGGGGAACAATCAGCCCCAGCATTTT
size: NA; D: NA; V: TRBV6-2/TRBV6-3; J: TRBJ2-5; CDR3: CASSLLATSQETQYF; DNA: TGTGCCAGCAGCCTCCTAGCGACGTCCCAAGAGACCCAGTACTTC
size: NA; D: NA; V: TRBV20-1; J: TRBJ2-3; CDR3: CSARPGDTQYF; DNA: TGCAGTGCTAGACCGGGGGATACGCAGTATTTT